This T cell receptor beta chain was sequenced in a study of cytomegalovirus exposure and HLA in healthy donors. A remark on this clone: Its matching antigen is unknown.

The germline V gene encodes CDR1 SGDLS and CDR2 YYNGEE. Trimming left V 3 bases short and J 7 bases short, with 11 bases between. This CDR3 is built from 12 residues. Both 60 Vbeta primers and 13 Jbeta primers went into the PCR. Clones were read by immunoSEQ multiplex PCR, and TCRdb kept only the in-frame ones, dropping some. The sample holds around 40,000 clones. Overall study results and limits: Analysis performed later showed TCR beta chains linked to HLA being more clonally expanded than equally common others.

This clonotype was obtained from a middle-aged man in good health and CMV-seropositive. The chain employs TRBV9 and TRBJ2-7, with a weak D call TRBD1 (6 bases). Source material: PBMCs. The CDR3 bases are TGTGCCAGCAGCGGGACAGCCGGGGAGCAGTACTTC. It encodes CASSGTAGEQYF.